Presented here are 31 T cell receptor beta chains from one specimen sequenced in a study of identical twins (dated by TCRdb to between 2015 and 2016). Library construction relied on 5' RACE. This sample was sequenced with an Illumina HiSeq 2000. TCRdb reanalyzed the raw reads on its own, using fastp at Q25 for trimming and MiXCR for clone calling, and kept in-frame beta chains. Rows matching on CDR3 protein sequence are summarized as one entry with the most common DNA and genes. This sample is represented by about 660,000 distinct CDR3 sequences; 8.5% to 9% of them were singletons. The top ten hold approximately 0.89% of the sample. The same specimen was also included in a second study, on yellow fever vaccine responses in identical twins.

Sequenced sample: PBMCs. These receptors originate from a woman aged 18-29 years in good health.

V gene TRBV20-1 combines with J gene TRBJ1-6, with a possible D match to TRBD1 (6 bases). This CDR3 is 15 amino acids long. The germline V gene has CDR1 DFQATT and CDR2 SNEGSKA (reference sequence). V lost 0 bases and J 10 bases, leaving 16 bases between the germline ends. The CDR3 nucleotides read TGCAGTGCTAGAGATGCAGAGGGGGTGGGATCACCCCTCCACTTT. Translated, it gives CSARDAEGVGSPLHF.

This clonotype has just a few counts. V is TRBV4-3 and J is TRBJ2-1; 7 bases line up with TRBD1. V lost 0 bases to trimming and J lost 5 bases; unmatched junction nucleotides: 13. CDR3 size: 18 residues. Germline assignment: CDR1 LGHNA and CDR2 YSLEER. The CDR3 is CASSQDLTGEFRDNEQFF. In nucleotides, the CDR3 is TGCGCCAGCAGCCAAGACCTAACAGGGGAGTTTAGGGACAATGAGCAGTTCTTC.

The chain has TRBV20-1 and TRBJ2-7; possible D gene TRBD2, 6 bases. Looked up from germline, CDR1 is DFQATT and CDR2 is SNEGSKA (reference sequence). Trimming pared 6 bases from V and 0 bases from J, leaving 15 bases between. This CDR3 is 14 amino acids long. The CDR3 here is CSAFSGLSSYEQYF. CDR3 nucleotide sequence: TGCAGTGCCTTCAGCGGGTTGAGCTCCTACGAGCAGTACTTC.

This clonotype was counted a few times. The chain combines TRBV7-8 with TRBJ2-7; tentatively, D is TRBD1 or TRBD2 (5 bases each). V was trimmed by 2 bases and J by 7 bases, leaving 15 bases between them. The CDR3 has 14 residues. CDR1 and CDR2 from the germline V gene are SGHVS and FQNEAQ. The chain's CDR3 is CASSLPGMRGEQYF. The CDR3 coding sequence is TGTGCCAGCAGCTTACCCGGGATGAGGGGAGAGCAGTACTTC.

This clonotype occurred a few times. In DNA form, the CDR3 reads TGTGCCAGCAGTTACGACAGGCGACCATCTAGCACAGATACGCAGTATTTT. It yields the protein CASSYDRRPSSTDTQYF. The chain has TRBV6-5 and TRBJ2-3; a weak D match, TRBD1 (6 bases). This CDR3 region has 17 residues. V was trimmed by 2 bases and J by 0 bases, leaving 15 bases between them. Per germline, CDR1 MNHEY and CDR2 SVGAGI.

Only a few counts were recorded for this clonotype. The chain employs TRBV11-2 and TRBJ2-1, with 9 bases lining up with TRBD2. Losses at the gene ends were 4 bases for V and 4 bases for J; bases not matched to a gene: 8. Germline loops: CDR1 SGHAT, CDR2 FQNNGV. The CDR3 contains 16 residues. The CDR3 spells CASSSQAGGWYNEQFF. CDR3 bases: TGTGCCAGCAGCTCCCAAGCGGGAGGTTGGTACAATGAGCAGTTCTTC. Combining the CDR3 with reference TRBV11-2 and TRBJ2-1 gives the whole variable domain EAGVAQSPRYKIIEKRQSVAFWCNPISGHATLYWYQQILGQGPKLLIQFQNNGVVDDSQLPKDRFSAERLKGVDSTLKIQPAKLEDSAVYLCASSSQAGGWYNEQFFGPGTRLTVL.

The gene calls are TRBV6-1 and TRBJ2-7, with D perhaps matching TRBD1 (5 bases). Trimming shortened V by 4 bases and J by 0 bases, and 19 bases separated the two germline ends. Germline CDR1 and CDR2: MNHNS and SASEGT. This CDR3 has 17 residues. The CDR3 DNA follows: TGTGCCAGCAGTGTCCCCGGTATAGGGGCCTTCTCCTACGAGCAGTACTTC. Its translation: CASSVPGIGAFSYEQYF.

The chain couples TRBV12-3 or TRBV12-4 to TRBJ1-1; D is unclear. Trimming cost V 5 bases and J 0 bases, with 7 bases left between them. The CDR3 consists of 13 residues. CDR3 loop: CASSRELNTEAFF. The CDR3 nucleotides read TGTGCCAGCAGTCGGGAGTTGAACACTGAAGCTTTCTTT.

This clonotype has more than one count but fewer than ten. The CDR3 nucleotides read TGTGCCACCAGTGATCCGGGACAGATCTACGATACGCAGTATTTT. Translation gives CATSDPGQIYDTQYF. The chain recombines TRBV24-1 with TRBJ2-3; TRBD1 aligns across 7 bases. The CDR3 is 15 residues long. Germline V CDR1 and CDR2: KGHDR, SFDVKD. V was pared by 3 bases and J by 6 bases, with 8 bases of the junction left unmatched.

Only a few counts were recorded for this clonotype. The chain is built from TRBV6-1 and TRBJ2-2; 7 nucleotides line up with TRBD2. CDR3 length: 15 residues. J lost 3 bases, V lost 7 bases, and 8 bases had no gene match. Germline V lookup: CDR1 MNHNS, CDR2 SASEGT. For the CDR3, the DNA is TGTGCCAGCATCTCGGGACTACCCTACACCGGGGAGCTGTTTTTT. This sequence encodes CASISGLPYTGELFF.

The chain uses TRBV9 and TRBJ1-5, with D possibly being TRBD1 (6 bases). The CDR3 totals 15 residues. Trimming removed 0 bases at V and 2 bases at J, with 9 bases between. CDR1 and CDR2 (germline): SGDLS, YYNGEE. Here the CDR3 DNA reads TGTGCCAGCAGCGTAGGGGGGACACGCAATCAGCCCCAGCATTTT. Translated, it gives CASSVGGTRNQPQHF.

In this sample, this clonotype turned up a few times. This chain connects TRBV12-3 or TRBV12-4 to TRBJ2-1; a weak D match, TRBD1 (6 bases). Trimming cost V 5 bases and J 10 bases, with 15 bases left between them. The CDR3 has 13 residues. The CDR3 spells CASSRGTDREQFF. CDR3 in DNA: TGTGCCAGCAGTAGGGGGACCGATCGAGAGCAGTTCTTC.

This clonotype was seen more than once but under ten times. J is TRBJ2-7 and V is TRBV13; D is perhaps TRBD2 (5 bases). Per germline, CDR1 PRHDT and CDR2 FYEKMQ (reference sequence). V was pared by 5 bases and J by 2 bases, with 25 bases between. There are 18 residues in the CDR3. The CDR3 bases are TGTGCCAGCAGCGATCGAGAAGACTGGACTCAACGACCCTACGAGCAGTACTTC. Protein sequence: CASSDREDWTQRPYEQYF.

CDR3 protein: CASSLAIQRGSYEQYF. CDR3 sequence (DNA): TGCGCCAGCAGCTTGGCTATTCAGCGGGGATCCTACGAGCAGTACTTC. This chain connects TRBV5-1 to TRBJ2-7; TRBD2 matches 7 bases. CDR1 is SGHRS, CDR2 YFSETQ, per germline. The CDR3 covers 16 residues. The J segment lost 1 base and the V segment lost 0 bases, leaving 7 bases of the junction unmatched.

This clonotype was found once. The chain couples TRBV5-5 to TRBJ2-7, with D perhaps TRBD1 (5 bases). With 0 bases removed from V and 3 bases from J, the gap between germline ends came to 10 bases. CDR1 and CDR2 from the germline V gene are SGHKS and YYEKEE (reference sequence). The CDR3 spans 14 residues. The CDR3 DNA is TGTGCCAGCAGCTTGGCCAGGGCAAACTACGAGCAGTACTTC. It codes for CASSLARANYEQYF. Full variable domain (outside the CDR3, taken from reference TRBV5-5 and TRBJ2-7): DAGVTQSPTHLIKTRGQQVTLRCSPISGHKSVSWYQQVLGQGPQFIFQYYEKEERGRGNFPDRFSARQFPNYSSELNVNALLLGDSALYLCASSLARANYEQYFGPGTRLTVT.

This clonotype was picked up a small number of times. The chain is built from TRBV4-1 and TRBJ2-2, with D possibly TRBD1 on 5 matching bases. V was pared by 0 bases and J by 4 bases, with 15 bases between. Germline lookup yields CDR1 MGHRA and CDR2 YSYEKL. The CDR3 is made up of 17 amino acids. The CDR3 DNA follows: TGCGCCAGCAGCCAAGATTATCAGGCCCAGGGCACCGGGGAGCTGTTTTTT. Its protein is CASSQDYQAQGTGELFF.

This clonotype was counted many times. The chain uses TRBV4-3 and TRBJ2-7; 10 positions match TRBD2. The germline V gene encodes CDR1 LGHNA and CDR2 YSLEER. CDR3 length: 16 amino acids. V lost 2 bases to trimming and J lost 4 bases; unmatched junction nucleotides: 8. This CDR3 reads CASSQTAGGGIYEQYF. In nucleotides, the CDR3 is TGCGCCAGCAGCCAAACAGCGGGAGGGGGGATATACGAGCAGTACTTC.

The chain joins TRBV29-1 to TRBJ2-7; 7 nucleotides line up with TRBD1. The germline CDR1 and CDR2 sequences are SQVTM and ANQGSEA. The CDR3 is made up of 15 amino acids. After removal of 0 bases from V and 5 bases from J, the junction contained 10 bases not matched to a gene. In DNA, the CDR3 is TGCAGCGTTGAAGATGGCACAGGGGTTTCACACGAGCAGTACTTC. It translates to CSVEDGTGVSHEQYF.

This clonotype showed up just a few times. The genes are TRBV30 and TRBJ2-7; TRBD1 or TRBD2 may be the D gene (5 bases each). The germline V and J ends were trimmed by 5 bases and 0 bases, with 14 bases remaining between them. The V gene's germline CDR1 is GTSNPN and CDR2 SVGIG (reference sequence). This CDR3 has 14 amino acids. The CDR3 here is CAWESGTHSYEQYF. In DNA form, the CDR3 reads TGTGCCTGGGAATCCGGGACCCACTCCTACGAGCAGTACTTC.

The chain employs TRBV2 and TRBJ1-2, with D perhaps TRBD1 (6 bases). Trimming removed 7 bases from V and 1 base from J, with 7 bases in between. The CDR3 has 12 residues. CDR1 and CDR2 (germline): SNHLY, FYNNEI. Here the CDR3 reads CASKGDNYGYTF. The CDR3 nucleotides are TGTGCCAGCAAGGGGGATAACTATGGCTACACCTTC.

This clonotype was seen more than once but under ten times. V gene TRBV20-1 combines with J gene TRBJ1-2; 10 bases agree with TRBD1. Trimming took 6 bases from V and 8 from J; bases not matched to a gene: 9. CDR1 and CDR2 (germline): DFQATT, SNEGSKA (reference sequence). The CDR3 is made up of 13 amino acids. CDR3: CSARPGTGEGYTF. CDR3 bases: TGCAGTGCCCGGCCCGGGACAGGGGAGGGCTACACCTTC.

This clonotype occurred many times. The chain joins TRBV5-1 to TRBJ2-2, with D perhaps TRBD1 (6 bases). From germline, CDR1 is SGHRS and CDR2 YFSETQ. The ends were cut back, 0 bases at V and 1 base at J, with 10 bases in the middle. The CDR3 runs to 16 residues. In DNA form, the CDR3 reads TGCGCCAGCAGCTTGGGAACAGGGCTGAACACCGGGGAGCTGTTTTTT. This encodes CASSLGTGLNTGELFF.

This clonotype showed up many times. The rearrangement links TRBV28 to TRBJ2-2; 9 bases are shared with TRBD2. The CDR3 is 16 amino acids. The germline V gene has CDR1 MDHEN and CDR2 SYDVKM. The V and J ends lost 6 bases and 4 bases, in that order; junction bases with no gene match: 9. CDR3 protein: CASSLAGTSITGELFF. The CDR3, as DNA: TGTGCCAGCAGCCTAGCCGGGACTAGCATCACCGGGGAGCTGTTTTTT.

This clonotype occurred a few times. V is TRBV7-2 and J is TRBJ1-1, with D possibly TRBD1 on 6 matching bases. Trimming shortened V by 6 bases and J by 3 bases, and 14 bases separated the two germline ends. Germline lookup yields CDR1 SGHTA and CDR2 FQGNSA. This CDR3 contains 14 residues. CDR3 bases: TGTGCCAGCAGGATTCACGACAGGCACACTGAAGCTTTCTTT. Protein sequence: CASRIHDRHTEAFF.

At least ten counts were recorded for this clonotype. The V and J genes are TRBV12-3 or TRBV12-4 and TRBJ1-2; no definite D call. The CDR3 sequence is 16 residues long. Trimming pared 2 bases from V and 8 bases from J, leaving 21 bases between. As DNA, the CDR3 is TGTGCCAGCAGTTTAACGGTCAGGTCCCCCGGCCGAGGCTACACCTTC. This sequence encodes CASSLTVRSPGRGYTF.

This clonotype has more than one count but fewer than ten. This chain links TRBV3-1 with TRBJ2-7; tentatively, D is TRBD1 or TRBD2 (6 bases each). CDR1 is LGHDT, CDR2 YNNKEL, per germline (reference sequence). This CDR3 is 15 amino acids long. V was pared by 2 bases and J by 5 bases, with 16 bases between. The CDR3 DNA reads as TGTGCCAGCAGCCAAAGGGGGGTATCTGACAACGAGCAGTACTTC. Amino acids: CASSQRGVSDNEQYF.

This clonotype was detected ten times or more. A junction boundary mismatches the germline segment, possibly from a read error. DNA of the CDR3: TGTGCCAGCAGCTACGACAGGGGGCATAATGCGCAGTTCTTC. The encoded protein is CASSYDRGHNAQFF. The rearrangement uses TRBV7-2 and TRBJ2-1; TRBD1 agrees at 10 bases. Germline assignment: CDR1 SGHTA and CDR2 FQGNSA. The length of the CDR3 is 14 residues. The full variable domain, rest sourced from reference TRBV7-2 and TRBJ2-1, is GAGVSQSPSNKVTEKGKDVELRCDPISGHTALYWYRQSLGQGLEFLIYFQGNSAPDKSGLPSDRFSAERTGGSVSTLTIQRTQQEDSAVYLCASSYDRGHNAQFFGPGTRLTVL.

The table lists this clonotype with many counts. The V gene is TRBV4-3, the J gene TRBJ2-7, with a tentative D call TRBD2 (6 bases). The CDR3 loop spans 15 amino acids. Germline V gene lookup returns CDR1 LGHNA and CDR2 YSLEER. V gave up 0 bases and J gave up 5 bases, with 14 bases separating them. The CDR3 nucleotides read TGCGCCAGCAGCCAAGATCGGGGCGGGAAGGACGAGCAGTACTTC. The encoded protein is CASSQDRGGKDEQYF.

V and J are TRBV12-5 and TRBJ2-1; D assignment may be TRBD1 or TRBD2 (5 bases each). Germline lookup yields CDR1 LGHNT and CDR2 FRNRAP. The V end was cut by 1 base, the J end by 6 bases, with 19 bases between. There are 17 residues in the CDR3. As DNA, the CDR3 is TGTGCTAGTGGTTTGGGAGGGACCCTAGCTGCTCTCAATGAGCAGTTCTTC. Its protein product is CASGLGGTLAALNEQFF.

V is TRBV7-8 and J is TRBJ2-1, with D possibly TRBD2 on 6 matching bases. V gave up 2 bases and J gave up 3 bases, with 17 bases separating them. The CDR3 has 17 residues. From germline, CDR1 is SGHVS and CDR2 FQNEAQ. The CDR3 spells CASSLRAGSPFYNEQFF. The CDR3, as DNA: TGTGCCAGCAGCTTAAGGGCGGGGAGCCCTTTCTACAATGAGCAGTTCTTC.

The chain recombines TRBV12-3 or TRBV12-4 with TRBJ1-5, with D tentatively TRBD1 (5 bases). The CDR3 has 15 residues. V lost 1 base and J lost 2, with 9 bases in between. For the CDR3, the DNA is TGTGCCAGCAGTTTAGTAGTGGGGGGCAATCAGCCCCAGCATTTT. Translation gives CASSLVVGGNQPQHF.